This T cell receptor beta chain derives from a study of patients and donors after allogeneic stem cell transplantation. The V and J ends lost 3 bases and 2 bases, in that order; junction bases with no gene match: 5. The CDR3 totals 16 residues. Germline CDR1 and CDR2: KGHDR and SFDVKD. TCRdb re-derived calls from the RT-PCR reads in MiXCR, one entry per CDR3 protein. The table has roughly 960,000 distinct CDR3 sequences, roughly 17% seen once. This clonotype showed up many times. The sequence derives from a human donor who was either an allogeneic HSCT recipient or a stem cell or donor lymphocyte infusion donor (not recorded which). It is not recorded whose cells these are; they may come from a transplant donor. Sequencing used blood, either unsorted or a sorted T cell fraction (not recorded which). This sequence joins TRBV24-1 and TRBJ1-5; TRBD1 agrees at 8 bases. CDR3 in DNA: TGTGCCACCAGTGATCCAGGACAGGGAGGCAATCAGCCCCAGCATTTT. Residues: CATSDPGQGGNQPQHF.